This entry lists 30 T cell receptor beta chains sequenced from one sample in a study of blood T cells in healthy people across ages. PCR was performed a second time for roughly 6 to 12 cycles using a sample-barcoded 5' primer and a J-beta primer mix. From the 5' RACE reads, TCRdb called clonotypes with MiXCR, one entry per CDR3 protein. The sample has about 1.1 million distinct CDR3 sequences, around two fifths seen once. Sequenced: blood. Every receptor here comes from a man aged 18 to 30 in good health.

This clonotype was counted a few times. The genes are TRBV4-2 and TRBJ1-1; D call uncertain. Trimming pared 1 base from V and 6 bases from J, leaving 15 bases between. The CDR3 contains 15 residues. Germline V CDR1 and CDR2: LGHNA, YNFKEQ. In nucleotides, the CDR3 is TGTGCCAGCAGCCAAGGACTCCCTCCGGGCGCTGAAGCTTTCTTT. It yields the protein CASSQGLPPGAEAFF.

Only one count was recorded for this clonotype. This sequence joins TRBV20-1 and TRBJ1-5; 7 positions match TRBD1. This CDR3 spans 14 amino acids. CDR1 DFQATT and CDR2 SNEGSKA come from the germline V gene (reference sequence). V lost 6 bases to trimming and J lost 4 bases; unmatched junction nucleotides: 9. The CDR3, as DNA: TGCAGTGCGGGACGGACAGGAGGTAATCAGCCCCAGCATTTT. This sequence encodes CSAGRTGGNQPQHF.

The rearrangement links TRBV30 to TRBJ2-3, with D possibly being TRBD1 (7 bases). The V end lost 2 bases, the J end lost 5 bases, and 14 bases lay between the germline ends. The CDR3 is made up of 14 amino acids. CDR1 is GTSNPN, CDR2 SVGIG, per germline (reference sequence). DNA of the CDR3: TGTGCCTGGAGTCGACAGGGAGGAGGAGATACGCAGTATTTT. Its translation: CAWSRQGGGDTQYF.

The chain recombines TRBV6-1 with TRBJ2-3; 8 bases fit TRBD2. V shed 7 bases and J 7 bases; nucleotides not matched to a gene: 13. This CDR3 spans 15 amino acids. In germline, CDR1 is MNHNS, CDR2 SASEGT. CDR3 amino acids: CASTVTSAHGNTQYF. The CDR3 nucleotides read TGTGCCAGCACTGTGACTAGCGCCCACGGGAATACGCAGTATTTT.

V and J are TRBV12-3 or TRBV12-4 and TRBJ2-2, with 9 bases identical to TRBD1. The CDR3 has 14 residues. The V segment lost 7 bases and the J segment 7 bases; nucleotides outside the gene matches: 7. In nucleotides, the CDR3 is TGTGCCAGCACCCAGGGACAGGGTGGCGGGGAGCTGTTTTTT. This translates into CASTQGQGGGELFF.

In this sample, this clonotype turned up a few times. The J gene is TRBJ1-3, the V gene TRBV7-2; TRBD1 agrees at 8 bases. Germline loops: CDR1 SGHTA, CDR2 FQGNSA. CDR3 length equals 15 residues. V was pared by 0 bases and J by 4 bases, with 2 bases of the junction left unmatched. The CDR3 protein is CASSLAQGAGNTIYF. CDR3 sequence (DNA): TGTGCCAGCAGCTTAGCCCAGGGGGCGGGAAACACCATATATTTT.

This clonotype was seen more than once but under ten times. This chain links TRBV27 with TRBJ1-1, with D hard to call. V was cut by 6 bases and J by 1 base, with 12 bases left in between. The CDR3 totals 14 residues. Germline CDR1 and CDR2: MNHEY and SMNVEV (reference sequence). In nucleotides, the CDR3 is TGTGCCAGCAGAACCACGCCTTCGAACACTGAAGCTTTCTTT. Amino acid sequence: CASRTTPSNTEAFF.

This chain connects TRBV6-1 to TRBJ2-7; no definite D call. This CDR3 contains 11 residues. The V and J ends lost 7 bases and 3 bases respectively, with 7 bases between them. Germline CDR1 is MNHNS and CDR2 is SASEGT. The CDR3, as DNA: TGTGCCAGCACCTCCAACTACGAGCAGTACTTC. Amino acid sequence: CASTSNYEQYF.

This clonotype has just one count. A junction end diverges from the germline sequence, so it may reflect a read error. The rearrangement joins TRBV20-1 to TRBJ1-2; D perhaps matches TRBD1 (5 bases). The CDR3 spans 16 residues. In germline, CDR1 is DFQATT, CDR2 SNEGSKA (reference sequence). CDR3 coding DNA: TGCAGTGCTGGAGATCTCGGAGCGGGGGGTAACTATGGCTACACCTTC. Translated: CSAGDLGAGGNYGYTF.

This clonotype has at least ten counts. V gene TRBV28 combines with J gene TRBJ2-3, with TRBD1 as a possible D gene (6 bases). CDR1 is MDHEN, CDR2 SYDVKM, per germline. With 6 bases removed from V and 0 bases from J, the gap between germline ends came to 10 bases. The CDR3 spans 14 residues. The CDR3 coding sequence is TGTGCCAGCAGCCAGGGGCTTAGCACAGATACGCAGTATTTT. Its protein product is CASSQGLSTDTQYF. Supplemented by reference TRBV28 and TRBJ2-3, the full variable domain reads DVKVTQSSRYLVKRTGEKVFLECVQDMDHENMFWYRQDPGLGLRLIYFSYDVKMKEKGDIPEGYSVSREKKERFSLILESASTNQTSMYLCASSQGLSTDTQYFGPGTRLTVL.

The chain couples TRBV5-1 to TRBJ1-4, with 9 nucleotides matching TRBD1. Germline V CDR1 and CDR2: SGHRS, YFSETQ. CDR3 size: 15 residues. Trimming at V came to 3 bases and at J to 6 bases, leaving 6 bases not matched to a gene. CDR3 in DNA: TGCGCCAGCAGCTCGGTGGGGACAGGGTATGAAAAACTGTTTTTT. Protein: CASSSVGTGYEKLFF.

This sequence joins TRBV7-3 and TRBJ1-1, with D possibly being TRBD1 (6 bases). Trimming shortened V by 1 base and J by 0 bases, and 12 bases separated the two germline ends. The CDR3 contains 16 residues. The V gene's germline CDR1 is SGHTA and CDR2 FQGTGA. The CDR3 DNA follows: TGTGCCAGCAGCTTAAGGGGGCGGGATATGAACACTGAAGCTTTCTTT. It encodes CASSLRGRDMNTEAFF.

This clonotype was recorded a few times. The chain has TRBV12-3 or TRBV12-4 and TRBJ2-7; 10 nucleotides agree with TRBD1. This CDR3 comprises 16 residues. The trim removed 6 bases at V and 0 bases at J, leaving 8 bases unmatched. The DNA of the CDR3 is TGTGCCAGCAGCCGATCCGACAGGGGGCCCTCCTACGAGCAGTACTTC. Encoded protein: CASSRSDRGPSYEQYF.

The rearrangement links TRBV2 to TRBJ1-1; D unresolved. The CDR3 totals 13 residues. CDR1 SNHLY and CDR2 FYNNEI come from the germline V gene. V shed 7 bases and J shed 8 bases, with 17 bases lying between them. The CDR3: CASIKEGNGEAFF. In DNA form, the CDR3 reads TGTGCCAGCATAAAAGAAGGGAACGGAGAAGCTTTCTTT.

This clonotype has only a few counts. The rearrangement links TRBV9 to TRBJ2-1; TRBD1 might be the D (6 bases). The CDR3 consists of 15 residues. CDR1 and CDR2 from the germline V gene are SGDLS and YYNGEE. Trimming took off 4 bases at V and 2 bases at J, with 13 bases between the two ends. CDR3 DNA: TGTGCCAGCAGCTCTGACAGGTTCCCCTACAATGAGCAGTTCTTC. It encodes CASSSDRFPYNEQFF.

V usage is TRBV12-3 or TRBV12-4 and J usage is TRBJ2-3; no definite D call. Trimming removed 6 bases at V and 6 bases at J, with 16 bases between. CDR3 length: 14 residues. As DNA, the CDR3 is TGTGCCAGCAGAAATGTACGTCCCTGGGATACGCAGTATTTT. Encoded protein: CASRNVRPWDTQYF.

This chain uses TRBV21-1 with TRBJ2-7; the table's D call, TRBD2, was not checked against the DNA. TRBV21-1 is flagged as a pseudogene. The CDR3 totals 15 residues. This CDR3 reads CASSLPERNSYEQYF. As DNA, the CDR3 is TGTGCCAGCAGCCTCCCCGAGAGGAACTCCTACGAGCAGTACTTC.

The rearrangement links TRBV4-3 to TRBJ1-2, with no clear D. The V end lost 3 bases, the J end lost 7 bases, and 18 bases lay between the germline ends. The CDR3 sequence is 15 residues long. Germline V gene sequence: CDR1 LGHNA, CDR2 YSLEER. CDR3 bases: TGCGCCAGCAGCCACTCGAGCCAGGTTGCGGTTGGCTACACCTTC. Its translation: CASSHSSQVAVGYTF.

This clonotype was found a few times. The chain carries TRBV7-3 and TRBJ2-2; D remains unclear. The CDR3 runs 12 residues. CDR1 is SGHTA, CDR2 FQGTGA, per germline. V lost 4 bases and J lost 5, with 5 bases in between. CDR3 sequence: CASSSRTGELFF. CDR3 sequence (DNA): TGTGCCAGCAGCTCGAGAACCGGGGAGCTGTTTTTT.

The chain combines TRBV10-3 with TRBJ2-3; TRBD2 matches 7 bases. The V gene end was trimmed by 10 bases and the J gene end by 2 bases; junction bases not matched to a gene: 9. The CDR3 is 14 amino acids. Germline V gives CDR1 ENHRY, CDR2 SYGVKD. The CDR3 sequence: CATRDYLNTDTQYF. The CDR3 nucleotides read TGTGCCACCCGGGACTACCTCAACACAGATACGCAGTATTTT.

The sample holds a few counts of this clonotype. The chain uses TRBV6-2 or TRBV6-3 and TRBJ2-3; tentative D call: TRBD2 (5 bases). This CDR3 region has 15 residues. Trimming took 6 bases from V and 2 from J, leaving 15 bases between them. Germline CDR1 reads MNHEY; CDR2 reads SVGEGT. The CDR3 coding sequence is TGTGCCAGCAGACCTACCGGGATCTACACAGATACGCAGTATTTT. Residues: CASRPTGIYTDTQYF.

CDR3 residues: CSASTHKDQPQYF. The DNA of the CDR3 is TGCAGTGCCTCGACCCACAAGGATCAGCCCCAGTATTTT. The gene calls are TRBV20-1 and TRBJ1-5; D unresolved. TRBJ2-3 explains the end of the DNA better; the J call may be wrong. CDR3 length: 13 amino acids. Germline lookup yields CDR1 DFQATT and CDR2 SNEGSKA (reference sequence).

The chain has TRBV6-5 and TRBJ2-3; 7 bases line up with TRBD2. The V gene's germline CDR1 is MNHEY and CDR2 SVGAGI. J was trimmed by 6 bases and V by 6 bases; bases with no gene match: 21. The CDR3 sequence is 18 residues long. The CDR3 region has the DNA TGTGCCAGCAGATTCTCTAGCGGAGGGCTATATCATGTGGATACGCAGTATTTT. Translated: CASRFSSGGLYHVDTQYF.

The CDR3 spells CSVSTGGGTDTQYF. The DNA of the CDR3 is TGCAGCGTCTCAACTGGGGGGGGCACAGATACGCAGTATTTT. The chain combines TRBV29-1 with TRBJ2-3; the match to TRBD2 covers 7 bases. Trimming cost V 6 bases and J 1 base; bases outside gene matches: 7. The germline CDR1 and CDR2 sequences are SQVTM and ANQGSEA. There are 14 residues in the CDR3.

The chain is built from TRBV20-1 and TRBJ1-1, with 10 positions matching TRBD1. Trimming at V came to 2 bases and at J to 5 bases, leaving 11 bases not matched to a gene. CDR1 is DFQATT, CDR2 SNEGSKA, per germline (reference sequence). This CDR3 comprises 16 residues. CDR3 in DNA: TGCAGTGCTAGATCGGACAGGGGGTTTTACGGAACTGAAGCTTTCTTT. Amino acids: CSARSDRGFYGTEAFF.

In its sample, this clonotype was seen a few times. This chain's CDR3 is CSAGQTGGGGYTF. DNA for the CDR3: TGCAGTGCGGGCCAAACAGGGGGCGGCGGCTACACCTTC. The chain is built from TRBV20-1 and TRBJ1-2; 9 bases map to TRBD1. Germline values: CDR1 DFQATT, CDR2 SNEGSKA (reference sequence). CDR3 length: 13 amino acids. Germline trimming cut 6 bases from V and 8 bases from J; bases unmatched to any gene: 10.

The chain is built from TRBV6-2 or TRBV6-3 and TRBJ2-1, with 8 bases fitting TRBD2. Germline CDR1 is MNHEY and CDR2 is SVGEGT. This CDR3 comprises 14 residues. V trimming: 1 base; J trimming: 8 bases; junction bases outside the gene matches: 4. The CDR3, as DNA: TGTGCCAGCAGTTACTTCCTAGCGGGTGATGAGCAGTTCTTC. It encodes CASSYFLAGDEQFF.

This clonotype has a handful of counts. This chain links TRBV20-1 with TRBJ1-1; D perhaps matches TRBD1 (6 bases). Germline V gene data show CDR1 as DFQATT and CDR2 as SNEGSKA (reference sequence). Trimming pared 1 base from V and 6 bases from J, leaving 9 bases between. This CDR3 is 12 amino acids long. The CDR3 DNA sequence: TGCAGTGCTAGAGCGGGGGGCGCTGAAGCTTTCTTT. Amino acid sequence: CSARAGGAEAFF.

There are a few counts of this clonotype. This chain joins TRBV20-1 and TRBJ2-1, with 7 bases fitting TRBD2. This CDR3 contains 21 residues. Germline V CDR1 and CDR2: DFQATT, SNEGSKA (reference sequence). Trimming removed 0 bases from V and 0 bases from J; junction bases left unmatched: 20. The CDR3 nucleotides are TGCAGTGCTAGAGATCACCTTGGGGGGGTTATAGACTGGACCTCCTACAATGAGCAGTTCTTC. Translation: CSARDHLGGVIDWTSYNEQFF.

This clonotype was recorded a few times. This sequence joins TRBV5-1 and TRBJ1-2; D is unresolved. With 0 bases removed from V and 7 bases from J, the gap between germline ends came to 16 bases. This CDR3 is 15 amino acids long. From germline, CDR1 is SGHRS and CDR2 YFSETQ. CDR3 residues: CASSLVASQEVGYTF. The CDR3 DNA sequence: TGCGCCAGCAGCTTGGTGGCATCTCAGGAGGTTGGCTACACCTTC.